The 16 T cell receptor beta chains below were found in one sample sequenced in a study of T cells in Graves' hyperthyroidism and ophthalmopathy. Amplified TCR beta CDR3 regions came from RNA transcripts. HTBI primers were employed in a first-round RT-PCR of the TCR CDR3. TCRdb processed the multiplex PCR reads anew with MiXCR; each CDR3 protein has one entry. The sample has about half a million distinct CDR3 sequences; just under 20% are singletons. Material: blood. The origin of the receptors is a man in his forties with Graves' ophthalmopathy.

This clonotype was counted many times. The rearrangement uses TRBV6-1 and TRBJ2-7, with 14 bases lining up with TRBD2. Germline values: CDR1 MNHNS, CDR2 SASEGT. The length of the CDR3 is 16 residues. Trimming cost V 4 bases and J 6 bases; bases outside gene matches: 8. The CDR3 protein is CASSASGTSGSFEQYF. Written as DNA, the CDR3 is TGTGCCAGCAGTGCTTCCGGGACTAGCGGGAGTTTCGAGCAGTACTTC.

There are a few counts of this clonotype. The V and J genes are TRBV6-1 and TRBJ1-1; D not resolved. This CDR3 has 11 residues. Trimming cost V 2 bases and J 11 bases, with 9 bases left between them. The germline V gene encodes CDR1 MNHNS and CDR2 SASEGT. The CDR3 DNA sequence: TGTGCCAGCAGTGAACTTCACCGTGCTTTCTTT. Translated, it gives CASSELHRAFF.

This clonotype occurred many times. The chain uses TRBV6-1 and TRBJ2-7, with 9 bases lining up with TRBD2. The CDR3 covers 15 residues. The ends lost 5 bases at V and 4 bases at J; junction bases unmatched: 9. Germline-derived CDR1 and CDR2 are MNHNS and SASEGT. The CDR3 loop reads CASSYEGLAGYEQYF. The CDR3 DNA follows: TGTGCCAGCAGTTACGAGGGACTAGCTGGGTACGAGCAGTACTTC.

The chain recombines TRBV20-1 with TRBJ1-2; D is undetermined. The V end lost 1 base, the J end lost 0 bases, and 6 bases lay between the germline ends. CDR1 and CDR2 (germline): DFQATT, SNEGSKA (reference sequence). The CDR3 length is 13 residues. The CDR3 loop is CSARVRTNYGYTF. The CDR3 region has the DNA TGCAGTGCTAGAGTCAGGACTAACTATGGCTACACCTTC.

This rearrangement joins TRBV19 to TRBJ1-1; D gene ambiguous. V lost 6 bases and J 6 bases, leaving 26 bases between the germline ends. The CDR3 has 17 residues. Germline-derived CDR1 and CDR2 are LNHDA and SQIVND (reference sequence). The CDR3 loop is CASRERGFLTEAPEAFF. In DNA form, the CDR3 reads TGTGCCAGTAGGGAGAGAGGTTTCCTTACTGAGGCCCCTGAAGCTTTCTTT.

V usage is TRBV11-2 and J usage is TRBJ2-1, with 10 bases that match TRBD1. CDR1 is SGHAT, CDR2 FQNNGV, per germline. V shed 8 bases, J shed 3 bases, and the junction held 7 bases outside the gene matches. CDR3 length equals 15 residues. DNA for the CDR3: TGTGCCAGCCCACCACGGACAGGGGGCTACAATGAGCAGTTCTTC. Translating gives CASPPRTGGYNEQFF.

This clonotype was counted ten times or more. The chain links TRBV28 to TRBJ2-7, with D maybe TRBD2 (7 bases). The CDR3 consists of 15 residues. Germline CDR1 is MDHEN and CDR2 is SYDVKM. The germline V and J ends were trimmed by 2 bases and 1 base, with 12 bases remaining between them. The chain's CDR3 is CASSLQGRESYEQYF. DNA for the CDR3: TGTGCCAGCAGTTTACAGGGGCGGGAGTCCTACGAGCAGTACTTC.

This clonotype was recorded many times. V usage is TRBV7-9 and J usage is TRBJ2-3; D is perhaps TRBD1 or TRBD2 (6 bases each). V was trimmed by 4 bases and J by 8 bases, leaving 16 bases between them. From germline, CDR1 is SEHNR and CDR2 FQNEAQ (reference sequence). The CDR3 totals 14 residues. CDR3 DNA sequence: TGTGCCAGCAGCTCGACGGGGGCCATAGCTACGCAGTATTTT. Amino acid sequence: CASSSTGAIATQYF.

The genes are TRBV29-1 and TRBJ1-1, with D hard to call. CDR1 and CDR2 from the germline V gene are SQVTM and ANQGSEA. V was pared by 4 bases and J by 10 bases, with 19 bases between. This CDR3 is built from 13 residues. The CDR3 DNA is TGCAGCGTTGTGTTTCCAGCCGCCTTTGGAGCTTTCTTT. Its protein is CSVVFPAAFGAFF.

This clonotype has ten or more counts. J is TRBJ1-1 and V is TRBV6-1, with a possible D match to TRBD1 (6 bases). Germline V gene data show CDR1 as MNHNS and CDR2 as SASEGT. V lost 0 bases to trimming and J lost 4 bases, with 12 bases between them. CDR3 length equals 15 residues. CDR3 nucleotide sequence: TGTGCCAGCAGTGAAGCGCGGGGGGCTATCACTGAAGCTTTCTTT. It translates to CASSEARGAITEAFF.

The table lists this clonotype with a few counts. J is TRBJ1-2 and V is TRBV5-5, with D hard to call. Trimming took 3 bases from V and 0 from J, leaving 18 bases between them. The CDR3 is 17 amino acids. Germline values: CDR1 SGHKS, CDR2 YYEKEE (reference sequence). CDR3 in DNA: TGTGCCAGCAGCTCCGGCGGGAGGGCCCGAGCTAACTATGGCTACACCTTC. Protein: CASSSGGRARANYGYTF.

This sequence joins TRBV4-1 and TRBJ2-6, with D possibly TRBD1 on 6 matching bases. V was pared by 2 bases and J by 2 bases, with 19 bases between. CDR3 size: 19 residues. Germline values: CDR1 MGHRA, CDR2 YSYEKL. The CDR3 nucleotides read TGCGCCAGCAGCCAACGAGAGGCAGGGGCCGTCACTGGGGCCAACGTCCTGACTTTC. Translated: CASSQREAGAVTGANVLTF.

This clonotype has ten or more counts. V gene TRBV28 combines with J gene TRBJ2-1; weak D call: TRBD2 (7 bases). V lost 7 bases and J 4 bases, leaving 14 bases between the germline ends. CDR1 is MDHEN and CDR2 is SYDVKM in the germline V gene. The CDR3 is 14 residues long. Written as DNA, the CDR3 is TGTGCCAGCAAGGAGGGGGGGTGGTACAATGAGCAGTTCTTC. This gives the protein CASKEGGWYNEQFF.

This chain joins TRBV20-1 and TRBJ1-1, with D hard to call. Germline lookup yields CDR1 DFQATT and CDR2 SNEGSKA (reference sequence). V was shortened by 1 base and J by 6 bases, with 12 bases between the two germline ends. This CDR3 spans 13 amino acids. The CDR3 is CSARVRRVPEAFF. CDR3 coding DNA: TGCAGTGCTAGAGTTCGGAGGGTTCCTGAAGCTTTCTTT.

The chain is built from TRBV20-1 and TRBJ1-6, with a weak D call TRBD1 (5 bases). The CDR3 is made up of 13 amino acids. The germline CDR1 and CDR2 sequences are DFQATT and SNEGSKA (reference sequence). V lost 3 bases and J lost 5, with 8 bases in between. The CDR3 spells CSASWGDNSPLHF. The CDR3 DNA follows: TGCAGTGCTAGTTGGGGGGATAATTCACCCCTCCACTTT.

This clonotype showed up just a few times. This chain uses TRBV3-1 with TRBJ1-1, with TRBD1 identical over 7 bases. The V and J ends lost 3 bases and 3 bases, in that order; junction bases with no gene match: 1. Germline V CDR1 and CDR2: LGHDT, YNNKEL (reference sequence). This CDR3 comprises 13 residues. The CDR3 loop reads CASSHQGDTEAFF. The CDR3 DNA reads TGTGCCAGCAGCCATCAGGGGGACACTGAAGCTTTCTTT.